This TCR beta chain derives from a study of T cells expressing NK-cell markers. Background on the study: It was from sorted CD3+CD56+NKG2C+, CD3+CD56+NKG2C- and CD3+CD56-NKG2C+ T cells that TCR beta repertoires came. The sequencing cohort of eight donors included seven HCMV-seropositive individuals and one seronegative individual.

As regards this clonotype: No antigen is known for it.

General study points: Roughly 6 of the donors carried dominant NKG2C+ clonotypes that took up 1.0-7.0% of their CD8+ T cells. Whether expanded NKG2C-expressing T cell clones recognize HCMV is unknown.

This CDR3 spans 15 amino acids. TCRdb re-called the 5' RACE reads; every CDR3 protein appears as one record, without DNA. The ten most abundant clones cover 7.3% of a sample with some 410,000 distinct CDR3 sequences. The gene calls are TRBV12-3 or TRBV12-4 and TRBJ2-5; TCRdb outputs TRBD1, but without DNA this stays unchecked. The sequence came from a woman between 18 and 70 years old in good health. The sample consisted of blood T cells: a sorted CD56 or NKG2C T cell subset, CD4+ or CD8+ T cells, or bulk PBMC T cells (not recorded which). Here the CDR3 reads CASSFPGSRQETQYF.